This TCR beta chain was identified during a study of blood T cell repertoires in COVID-19. Study at large: Researchers got acute and convalescent COVID-19 samples from the United States, Italy and Spain.

Only in-frame clones appear in the TCRdb table, and some are missing; sequencing was by immunoSEQ multiplex PCR. The sample records fewer than 300,000 clones, 84% being singletons. The CDR3 runs 13 residues. CDR1 is LGHDT, CDR2 YNNKEL, per germline (reference sequence). The germline V and J ends were trimmed by 1 base and 6 bases, with 7 bases remaining between them. This TCR came from a person aged 70 to 85 with COVID-19, enrolled during active disease. The chain couples TRBV3-1 (or the pseudogene TRBV3-2) to TRBJ2-1; no firm D call. Sequencing was carried out using peripheral blood. The CDR3 loop is CASSQGSPNEQFF. CDR3 sequence (DNA): TGTGCCAGCAGCCAAGGCAGTCCCAATGAGCAGTTCTTC.